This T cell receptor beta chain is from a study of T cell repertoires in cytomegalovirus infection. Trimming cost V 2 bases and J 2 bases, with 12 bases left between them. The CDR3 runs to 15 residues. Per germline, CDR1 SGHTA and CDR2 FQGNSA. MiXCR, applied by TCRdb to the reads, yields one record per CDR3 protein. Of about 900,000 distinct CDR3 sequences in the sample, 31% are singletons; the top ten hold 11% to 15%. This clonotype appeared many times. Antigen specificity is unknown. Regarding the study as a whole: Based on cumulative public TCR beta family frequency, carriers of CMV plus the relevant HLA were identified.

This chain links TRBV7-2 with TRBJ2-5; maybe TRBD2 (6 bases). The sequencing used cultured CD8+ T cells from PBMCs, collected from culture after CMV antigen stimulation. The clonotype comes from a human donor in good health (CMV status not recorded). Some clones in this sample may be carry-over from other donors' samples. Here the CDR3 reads CASSLNSGPQETQYF. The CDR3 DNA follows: TGTGCCAGCAGCTTAAATAGCGGCCCACAAGAGACCCAGTACTTC.